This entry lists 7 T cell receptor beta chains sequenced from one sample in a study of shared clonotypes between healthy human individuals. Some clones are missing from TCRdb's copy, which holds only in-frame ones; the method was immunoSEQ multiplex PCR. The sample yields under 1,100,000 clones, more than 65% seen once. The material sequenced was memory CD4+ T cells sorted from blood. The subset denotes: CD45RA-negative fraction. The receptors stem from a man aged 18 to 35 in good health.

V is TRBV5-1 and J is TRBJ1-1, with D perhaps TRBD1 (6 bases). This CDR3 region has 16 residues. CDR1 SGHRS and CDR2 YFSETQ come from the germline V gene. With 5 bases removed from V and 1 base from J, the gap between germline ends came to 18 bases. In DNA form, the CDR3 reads TGCGCCAGCAGGGCCCAACCGGGACAAGCGAACACTGAAGCTTTCTTT. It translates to CASRAQPGQANTEAFF.

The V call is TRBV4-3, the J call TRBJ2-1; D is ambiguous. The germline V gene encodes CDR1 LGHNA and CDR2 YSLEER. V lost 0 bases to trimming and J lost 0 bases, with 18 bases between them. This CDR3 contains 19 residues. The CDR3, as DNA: TGCGCCAGCAGCCAAGATTTAATCCGGCCCTACTCCTCCTACAATGAGCAGTTCTTC. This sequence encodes CASSQDLIRPYSSYNEQFF.

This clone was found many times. CDR3 nucleotide sequence: TGTGCCAGCAGCTTACGAAGCACCGAAAGTAGATATGGCTACACCTTC. It codes for CASSLRSTESRYGYTF. The chain recombines TRBV7-2 with TRBJ1-2, with D uncertain. Between the trimmed V and J ends, which lost 2 bases and 5 bases, there was a span of 18 bases. Germline lookup yields CDR1 SGHTA and CDR2 FQGNSA. There are 16 residues in the CDR3.

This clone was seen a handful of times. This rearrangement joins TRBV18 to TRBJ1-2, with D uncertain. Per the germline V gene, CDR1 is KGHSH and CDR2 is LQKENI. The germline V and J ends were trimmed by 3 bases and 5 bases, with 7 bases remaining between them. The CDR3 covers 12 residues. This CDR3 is CASSPDTYGYTF. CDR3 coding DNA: TGTGCCAGCTCACCCGACACATATGGCTACACCTTC.

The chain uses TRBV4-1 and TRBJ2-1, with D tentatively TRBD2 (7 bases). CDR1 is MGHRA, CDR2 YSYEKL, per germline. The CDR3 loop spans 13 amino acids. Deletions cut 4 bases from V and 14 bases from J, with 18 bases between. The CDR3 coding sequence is TGCGCCAGCAGCCCCACGCGGAGGGGGAGGGAGTTCTTC. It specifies CASSPTRRGREFF.

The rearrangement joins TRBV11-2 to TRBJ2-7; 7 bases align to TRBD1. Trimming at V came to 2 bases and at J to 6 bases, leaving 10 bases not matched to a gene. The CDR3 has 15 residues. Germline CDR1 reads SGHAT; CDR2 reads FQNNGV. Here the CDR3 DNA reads TGTGCCAGCAGCTTATCGACAGACAGGGCAGCCGAGCAGTACTTC. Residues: CASSLSTDRAAEQYF.

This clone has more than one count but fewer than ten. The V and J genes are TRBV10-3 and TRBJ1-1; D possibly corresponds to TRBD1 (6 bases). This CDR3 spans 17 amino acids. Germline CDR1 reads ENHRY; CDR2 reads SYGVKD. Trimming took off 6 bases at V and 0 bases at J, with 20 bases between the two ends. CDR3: CAIRPGTMRMMNTEAFF. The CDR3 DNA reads TGTGCCATCAGACCCGGGACAATGCGAATGATGAACACTGAAGCTTTCTTT.